A selection of T cell receptor beta chains follows, all from one sample in a study of vaccination and CD4 T cells after COVID-19. TCRdb recomputed calls from the PCR reads with MiXCR, one row per CDR3 protein. This table holds 6,500 or so distinct CDR3 sequences, around 47% found once. The antigens for these receptors are not known. Sequenced material: CD4+ T cells from blood, cultured in vitro. All receptors come from a human donor in good health. Each CDR3 is given with its conserved first and last residue. Each record gives: V gene, CDR3 protein.

TRBV20-1 CSAQGTGLGNTIYF
TRBV27 CASSLIRAGRSAEAFF
TRBV6-5 CASSSKQGYTEAFF
TRBV27 CASSLRGRAGDTSTDTQYF
TRBV14 CASSQENRFSSYEQYF
TRBV4-3 CASSPRTGGNTEAFF
TRBV15 CATSTTGTAFLPTYEQYF
TRBV2 CASSTSRGVGNTEAFF
TRBV10-1 CASSVDYYNEQFF
TRBV19 CASSTGRTEAFF
TRBV5-1 CASSLSGGRNQPQHF
TRBV6-5 CASSYQGARAFF
TRBV5-1 CASSLGGYDQPQHF
TRBV5-5 CASTNRGGTQETQYF
TRBV6-2/TRBV6-3 CVSSNLNMNQPQHF
TRBV10-1 CASSRDGSYGYTF
TRBV6-1 CASKVRENQPQHF
TRBV6-5 CASSSYSLTGYEQYF
TRBV6-1 CASNLGRGVYTF
TRBV6-5 CASSYEGREAFF
TRBV7-6 CASSLESGAGNMNTEAFF